This TCR beta chain was found in a study of blood T cell repertoires in COVID-19. The germline V gene has CDR1 MRHNA and CDR2 SNTAGT. CDR3 length: 13 amino acids. The V and J ends lost 4 bases and 1 base respectively, with 7 bases between them. TCRdb's copy holds only in-frame clones and misses some; the assay was immunoSEQ multiplex PCR. The sample includes over 200,000 clones, approximately 90% of them seen just once. What was sequenced was peripheral blood. The V and J genes are TRBV6-4 and TRBJ1-1; possible D gene TRBD1, 5 bases. This TCR was recovered from an elderly man with acute or convalescent COVID-19. The CDR3 DNA follows: TGTGCCAGCAGTGTAACAGGGAACACTGAAGCTTTCTTT. Amino acids: CASSVTGNTEAFF.